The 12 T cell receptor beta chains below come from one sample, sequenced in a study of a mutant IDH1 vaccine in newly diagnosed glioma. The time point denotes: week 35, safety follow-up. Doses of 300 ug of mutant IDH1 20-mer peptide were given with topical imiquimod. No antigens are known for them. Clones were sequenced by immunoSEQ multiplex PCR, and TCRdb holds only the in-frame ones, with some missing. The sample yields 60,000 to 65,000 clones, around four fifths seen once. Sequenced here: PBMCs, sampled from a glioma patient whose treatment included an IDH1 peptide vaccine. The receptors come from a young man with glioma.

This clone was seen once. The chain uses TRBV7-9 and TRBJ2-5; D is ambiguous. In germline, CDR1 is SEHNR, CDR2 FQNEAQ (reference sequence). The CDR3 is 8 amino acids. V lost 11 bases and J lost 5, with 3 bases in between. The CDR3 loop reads CAGETQYF. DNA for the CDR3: TGTGCCGGGGAGACCCAGTACTTC.

The CDR3 loop is CASSLGPNVLTF. CDR3 in DNA: TGTGCCAGCAGCTTGGGGCCCAACGTCCTGACTTTC. The rearrangement joins TRBV11-2 to TRBJ2-6, with D tentatively TRBD1 (5 bases). CDR3 length equals 12 residues. CDR1 and CDR2 (germline): SGHAT, FQNNGV. Trimming left V 3 bases short and J 8 bases short, with 5 bases between. Based on the CDR3 plus reference TRBV11-2 and TRBJ2-6, the full variable domain is EAGVAQSPRYKIIEKRQSVAFWCNPISGHATLYWYQQILGQGPKLLIQFQNNGVVDDSQLPKDRFSAERLKGVDSTLKIQPAKLEDSAVYLCASSLGPNVLTFGAGSRLTVL.

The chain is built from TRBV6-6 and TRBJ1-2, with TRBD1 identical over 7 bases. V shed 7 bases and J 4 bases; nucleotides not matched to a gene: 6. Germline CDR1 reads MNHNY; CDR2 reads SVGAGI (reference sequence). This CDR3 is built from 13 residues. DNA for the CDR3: TGTGCCAGCATACGACAGGGAGGCTATGGCTACACCTTC. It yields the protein CASIRQGGYGYTF.

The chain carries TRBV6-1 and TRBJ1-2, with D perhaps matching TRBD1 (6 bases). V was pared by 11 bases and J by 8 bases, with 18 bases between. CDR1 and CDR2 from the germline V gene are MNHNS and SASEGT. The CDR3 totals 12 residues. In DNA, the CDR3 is TGTGCCCAGACGCGGGGGGCTAGGGGCTACACCTTC. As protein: CAQTRGARGYTF.

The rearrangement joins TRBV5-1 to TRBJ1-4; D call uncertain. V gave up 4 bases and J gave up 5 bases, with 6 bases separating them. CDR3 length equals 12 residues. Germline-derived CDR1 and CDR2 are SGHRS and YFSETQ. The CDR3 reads CASSKGNEKLFF. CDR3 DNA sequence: TGCGCCAGCAGCAAGGGAAATGAAAAACTGTTTTTT.

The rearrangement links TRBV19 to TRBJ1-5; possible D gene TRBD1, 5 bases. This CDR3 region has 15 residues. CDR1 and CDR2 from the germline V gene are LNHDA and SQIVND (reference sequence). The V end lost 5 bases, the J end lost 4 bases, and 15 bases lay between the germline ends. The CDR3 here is CASSQADTENQPQHF. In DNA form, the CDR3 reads TGTGCCAGTAGTCAGGCGGACACGGAGAATCAGCCCCAGCATTTT.

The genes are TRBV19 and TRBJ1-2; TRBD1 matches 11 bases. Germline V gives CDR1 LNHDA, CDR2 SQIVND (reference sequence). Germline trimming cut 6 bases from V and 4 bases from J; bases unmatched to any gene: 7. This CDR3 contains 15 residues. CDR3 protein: CASSPGQGASYGYTF. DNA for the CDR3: TGTGCCAGTAGCCCCGGACAGGGGGCTTCCTATGGCTACACCTTC.

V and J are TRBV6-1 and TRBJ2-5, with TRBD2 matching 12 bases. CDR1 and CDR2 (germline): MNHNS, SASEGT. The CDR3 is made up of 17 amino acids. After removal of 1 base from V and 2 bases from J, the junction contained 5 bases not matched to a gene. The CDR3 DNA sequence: TGTGCCAGCAGTGAAGGGAGACTAGCGGGGGTACAAGAGACCCAGTACTTC. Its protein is CASSEGRLAGVQETQYF.

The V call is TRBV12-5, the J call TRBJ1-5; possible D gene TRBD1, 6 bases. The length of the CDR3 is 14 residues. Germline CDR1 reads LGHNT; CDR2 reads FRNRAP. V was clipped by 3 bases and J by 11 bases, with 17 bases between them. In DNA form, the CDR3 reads TGTGCTAGTGGTTTAGGGGGAAATGAGGGGGCCCAGCATTTT. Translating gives CASGLGGNEGAQHF.

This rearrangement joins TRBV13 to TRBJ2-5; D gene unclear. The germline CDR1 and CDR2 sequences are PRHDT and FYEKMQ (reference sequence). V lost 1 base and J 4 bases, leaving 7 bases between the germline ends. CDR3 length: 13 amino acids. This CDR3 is CASSLDSLETQYF. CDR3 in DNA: TGTGCCAGCAGCTTAGACTCCCTAGAGACCCAGTACTTC.

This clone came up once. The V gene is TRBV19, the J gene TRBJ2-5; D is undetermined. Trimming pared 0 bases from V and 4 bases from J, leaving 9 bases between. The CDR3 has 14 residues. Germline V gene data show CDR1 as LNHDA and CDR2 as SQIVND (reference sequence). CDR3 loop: CASSIDPGVETQYF. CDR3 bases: TGTGCCAGTAGTATAGATCCCGGAGTAGAGACCCAGTACTTC.

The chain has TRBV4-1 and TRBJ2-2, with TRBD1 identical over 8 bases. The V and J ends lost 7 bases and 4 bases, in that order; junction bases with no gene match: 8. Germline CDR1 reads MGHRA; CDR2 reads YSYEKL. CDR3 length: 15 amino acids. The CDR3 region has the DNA TGCGCCAGCAAATGGGGACAGGACGTCACCGGGGAGCTGTTTTTT. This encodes CASKWGQDVTGELFF.